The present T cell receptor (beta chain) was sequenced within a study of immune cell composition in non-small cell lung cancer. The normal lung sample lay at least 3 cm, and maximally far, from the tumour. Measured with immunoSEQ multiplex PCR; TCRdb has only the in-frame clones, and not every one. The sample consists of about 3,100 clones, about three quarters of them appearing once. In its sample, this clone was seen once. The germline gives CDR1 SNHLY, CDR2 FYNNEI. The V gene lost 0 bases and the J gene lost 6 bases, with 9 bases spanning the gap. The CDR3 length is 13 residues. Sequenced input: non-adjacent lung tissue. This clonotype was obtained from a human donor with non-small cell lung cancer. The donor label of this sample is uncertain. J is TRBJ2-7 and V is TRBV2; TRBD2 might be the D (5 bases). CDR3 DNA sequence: TGTGCCAGCAGTGAAGCGCGGACTGGCGAGCAGTACTTC. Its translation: CASSEARTGEQYF.